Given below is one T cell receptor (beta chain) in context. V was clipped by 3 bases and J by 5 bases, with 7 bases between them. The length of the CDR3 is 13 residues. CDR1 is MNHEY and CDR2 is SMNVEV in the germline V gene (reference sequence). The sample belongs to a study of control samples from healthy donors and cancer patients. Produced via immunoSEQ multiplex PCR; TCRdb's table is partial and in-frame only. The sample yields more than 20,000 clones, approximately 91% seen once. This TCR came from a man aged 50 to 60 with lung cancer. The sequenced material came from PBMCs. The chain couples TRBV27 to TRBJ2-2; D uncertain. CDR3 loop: CASSFAVTGELFF. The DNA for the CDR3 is TGTGCCAGCAGTTTCGCGGTGACCGGGGAGCTGTTTTTT.